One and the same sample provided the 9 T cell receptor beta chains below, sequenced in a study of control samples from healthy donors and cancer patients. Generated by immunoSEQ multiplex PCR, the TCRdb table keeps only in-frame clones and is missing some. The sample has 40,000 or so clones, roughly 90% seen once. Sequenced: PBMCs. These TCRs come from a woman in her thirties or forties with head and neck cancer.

CDR3 amino acids: CASRSLGDNEQFF. CDR3 coding DNA: TGTGCCAGTAGATCGCTGGGGGACAATGAGCAGTTCTTC. This chain joins TRBV19 and TRBJ2-1, with D perhaps assigned TRBD1 or TRBD2 (5 bases each). The CDR3 is 13 residues long. V dropped 6 bases and J dropped 5 bases, with 11 bases sitting between them. Germline-derived CDR1 and CDR2 are LNHDA and SQIVND (reference sequence).

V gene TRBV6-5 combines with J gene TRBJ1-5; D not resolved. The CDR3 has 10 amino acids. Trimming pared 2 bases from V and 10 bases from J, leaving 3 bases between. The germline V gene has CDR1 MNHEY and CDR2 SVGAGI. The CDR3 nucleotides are TGTGCCAGCAGTTACAACCCCCAGCATTTT. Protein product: CASSYNPQHF.

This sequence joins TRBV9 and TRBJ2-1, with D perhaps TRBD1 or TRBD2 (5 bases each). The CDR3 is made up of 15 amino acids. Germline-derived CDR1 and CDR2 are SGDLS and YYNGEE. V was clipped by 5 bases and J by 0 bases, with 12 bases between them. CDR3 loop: CASSTTGGSYNEQFF. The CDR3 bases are TGTGCCAGCAGTACGACTGGGGGCTCCTACAATGAGCAGTTCTTC.

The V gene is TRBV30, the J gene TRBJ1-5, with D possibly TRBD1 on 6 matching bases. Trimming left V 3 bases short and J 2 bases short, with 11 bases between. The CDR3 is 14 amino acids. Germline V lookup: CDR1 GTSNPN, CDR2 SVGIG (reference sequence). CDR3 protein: CAWRTGYGNQPQHF. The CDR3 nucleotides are TGTGCCTGGAGGACAGGCTATGGCAATCAGCCCCAGCATTTT.

Here the CDR3 reads CASSAGQANYGYTF. The CDR3 DNA sequence: TGTGCCAGCAGCGCGGGGCAGGCTAACTATGGCTACACCTTC. This chain uses TRBV28 with TRBJ1-2, with a possible D match to TRBD1 (5 bases). This CDR3 is built from 14 residues. CDR1 and CDR2 from the germline V gene are MDHEN and SYDVKM. V lost 6 bases and J lost 0, with 11 bases in between.

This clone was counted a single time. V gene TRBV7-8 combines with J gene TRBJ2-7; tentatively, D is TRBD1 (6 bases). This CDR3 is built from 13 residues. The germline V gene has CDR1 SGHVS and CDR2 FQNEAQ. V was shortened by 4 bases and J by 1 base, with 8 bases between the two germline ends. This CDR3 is CASSSRGSYEQYF. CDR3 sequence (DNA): TGTGCCAGCAGCTCCAGGGGATCCTACGAGCAGTACTTC.

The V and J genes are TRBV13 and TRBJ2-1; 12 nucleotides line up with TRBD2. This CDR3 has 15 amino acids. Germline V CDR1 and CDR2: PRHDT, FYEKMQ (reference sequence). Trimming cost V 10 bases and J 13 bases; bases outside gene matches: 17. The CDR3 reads CANSYTSGRITSQFF. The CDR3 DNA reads TGTGCCAACAGTTATACTAGCGGGAGGATCACTTCCCAGTTCTTC.

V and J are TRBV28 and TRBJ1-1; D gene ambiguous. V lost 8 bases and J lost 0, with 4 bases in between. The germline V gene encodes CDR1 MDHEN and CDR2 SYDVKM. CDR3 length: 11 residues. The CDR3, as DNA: TGTGCCAGCTTTATGAACACTGAAGCTTTCTTT. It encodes CASFMNTEAFF.

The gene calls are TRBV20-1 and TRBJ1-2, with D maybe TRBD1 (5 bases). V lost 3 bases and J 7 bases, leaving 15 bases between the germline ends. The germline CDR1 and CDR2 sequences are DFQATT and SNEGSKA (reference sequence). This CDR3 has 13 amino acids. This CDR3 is CSASGTPQSGYTF. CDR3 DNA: TGCAGTGCTAGTGGGACCCCGCAGAGTGGCTACACCTTC.